The TCR beta chain under discussion was sequenced for a study of lymphopenia after photon versus proton radiotherapy. General study findings and limits: Post-nadir diversity loss with photons came from oligoclonal expansion, particularly CD8+ Temra cells. Proton therapy kept repertoires fairly stable, unlike photons, which gained effector/memory cells. Survival link was tested only in deceased patients; proton benefit remains a possibility.

Using immunoSEQ multiplex PCR, the repertoire was profiled, and TCRdb retains in-frame clones only, with some absent. The sample consists of 20,000 to 25,000 clones, 85% of them appearing once. Note on this clone: Its antigen remains unknown.

Germline V gene lookup returns CDR1 GTSNPN and CDR2 SVGIG (reference sequence). Trimming left V 2 bases short and J 0 bases short, with 6 bases between. The length of the CDR3 is 13 residues. This chain links TRBV30 with TRBJ2-3; D is unresolved. The sequenced sample was peripheral blood, obtained from a patient treated with photon-based radiotherapy. The sequence was collected from a man aged 55 to 70 with pancreatic cancer. CDR3 nucleotide sequence: TGTGCCTGGAGTTTCGGAAGCACAGATACGCAGTATTTT. This sequence encodes CAWSFGSTDTQYF.